Sequencing of this T cell receptor beta chain was carried out in a study of T cell repertoires in cytomegalovirus infection. Overall study context: Evidence of both CMV infection and a matching HLA type came from public TCR beta signatures. Findings and caveats of the study: The cumulative frequency of public TCR beta families distinguished individuals who carried CMV together with the relevant HLA. CMV-specific TCR beta clonotypes restricted by HLA-C dominated the ex vivo response.

TCRdb fed the reads into MiXCR, producing one record per CDR3 protein. Here the sample spans fewer than 200,000 distinct CDR3 sequences, approximately 19% being singletons. The CDR3 extends over 13 amino acids. The junction had 3 bases not matched to a gene; V was cut back by 4 bases and J by 6 bases. To note about this clonotype: Its antigen is still unknown.

The chain joins TRBV12-3 or TRBV12-4 to TRBJ2-1; 7 bases match TRBD1. The sequence came from a human donor in good health (CMV status not recorded). Some clones in this sample may be carry-over from other donors' samples. The sample was PBMCs. CDR3 DNA sequence: TGTGCCAGCAGTTCTGGGACAGTCAATGAGCAGTTCTTC. The encoded protein is CASSSGTVNEQFF.